This TCR beta chain was obtained from a study of cytomegalovirus exposure and HLA in healthy donors (dated by TCRdb to the late 2010s). Regarding the complete study: In an earlier analysis of about 560 of the donors, 250 to 350 Gb of sequence data and 90 million to 120 million unique TCR beta sequences from about 180 million T cells were reported. An early release that covered some 640 HLA-typed donors contained approximately 300 gigabases of sequencing data and roughly 84 million unique TCR sequences. Of the roughly 430 genotyped donors, around 81% fell in the genetic ancestry cluster associated with self-reported Caucasian donors. The aim of the study was to test whether cataloging public T cell receptors could identify signatures of past pathogen exposure. The study used immunosequencing to profile the T cell repertoires of approximately 690 subjects and linked those repertoires to cytomegalovirus serostatus. Along with the roughly 700-subject first cohort, a separate validation cohort of roughly 110 different subjects was used. To predict cytomegalovirus infection status, the study combined high-throughput TCR immunosequencing, statistical association of individual TCRs with disease status, and machine learning. A later analysis re-analyzed previously published TCR beta repertoires from 666 donors and added high-resolution HLA genotyping to study TCR occurrence patterns. The later analysis used no new phenotypic data to find candidate immune exposures, relying instead on TCR beta sequences and their occurrence across donors. An earlier analysis of some 600 of the donors applied high-throughput TCR beta sequencing to assess whether each TCR beta V gene segment acted as functional or pseudogenic. Alongside the repertoire data, information on donor age, sex, ethnicity and CMV serostatus was compiled. Genome-wide SNP genotypes for about 55% of the roughly 670 donors were used in a later genetic analysis, which treated that subset as a discovery cohort. Every discovery cohort repertoire had been produced on one sequencing platform. HLA typing included class I and class II loci at four-digit resolution. Typing coverage varied by locus: roughly 629-640 donors for A, B, C, DRB1 and DQB1; more than 500 for DQA1; about 600 for DPA1; more than 450 for DPB1. Roughly 5 DR-DQ haplotypes were handled as single units for association and clustering because linkage in the cohort was strong. On average, about 200,000 unique TCR beta nucleotide sequences were sequenced per donor among 300 to 500 genotyped donors of the cohort, with approximately 18% of those sequences being non-productive.

Library method: the immunoSEQ multiplex PCR assay. A mixture of 60 forward primers for TCR Vbeta segments and 13 reverse primers for TCR Jbeta segments was used in the multiplex PCR. The CDR3 region of rearranged TCR beta genes was amplified from genomic DNA by a multiplex PCR assay. On the Illumina HiSeq System, the amplified TCR beta libraries were sequenced as 87-base-pair reads. The authors' analysis ran thus. A later analysis counted 65 million to 90 million unique TCR beta chains across the 690 or so repertoires, and around 12 million of these chains were shared by at least two donors. A nearest-neighbor algorithm error-corrected the raw reads and collapsed the reads into unique sequences, merging closely related sequences to remove PCR and sequencing errors. Alignment of CDR3 sequences to IMGT reference sequences was used to assign V, D and J gene segments. For a sequence to be retained, at least a six-nucleotide match to both a V gene segment and a J gene segment was required. A rearrangement was called productive if the CDR3 had no stop codons and remained in frame with V and J, and every other rearrangement was called non-productive. CDR3 was defined by IMGT convention, running from the second conserved V-encoded cysteine to the conserved J-encoded phenylalanine. The earlier analysis of a few hundred of the donors excluded sequences that lacked an unambiguous match to a single V gene segment. An earlier analysis of fewer than 750 of the donors called V segments functional above 56.7% productive rearrangements and segregating when the between-donor standard deviation exceeded 5%. A statistical classification framework was built to diagnose cytomegalovirus status from the catalog of TCR beta chain sequences. In a later analysis, TCR nucleotide sequences were compared against IMGT/GENE-DB human TR gene sequences so that V and J genes could be assigned. In a later analysis, CDR3 sequences and most-parsimonious VDJ recombination scenarios were assigned using the TCRdist pipeline. In a later analysis, every TCR beta chain was defined by the combination of its CDR3 amino acid sequence and its V-gene family, and reads without a unique V-gene family were dropped. To address suspected cross-contamination and a sequencing artifact, a later analysis removed approximately 600 highly shared, low-generation-probability nucleotide sequences. In a later analysis, a clonal expansion index was calculated for each public chain from normalized within-repertoire ranks of inferred template counts. Generation probabilities in a later analysis came from a VDJ recombination model fitted to out-of-frame rearrangements, and those results were checked against IGoR. A later analysis scored TCR-TCR, TCR-HLA and TCR-CMV co-occurrence with hypergeometric tests, applying a repertoire-size bias correction to TCR pairs. To estimate false discovery rates, a later analysis permuted the HLA or CMV assignments 20 times. A later analysis grouped co-occurring TCRs with DBSCAN, adding TCRdist sequence similarity when clustering within HLA-allele-positive subsets. Co-occurrence clustering excluded repertoires with fewer than 30,000 or more than 120,000 public chains, plus five with anomalous nucleotide sharing. The table comes from immuneACCESS by way of TCRdb, which keeps in-frame sequences with V and J called. Part of the clones is missing from these tables; in studies checked, under half for an unresolved V gene and the rest for unknown reasons. The DNA gave D and trimming, while V, J and clone size come from that table. The sample includes around 100,000 clones, with more than 60% observed a single time. 4% to 5.5% of the sample belongs to the ten largest clones.

The CDR3 measures 14 amino acids from cysteine to phenylalanine. CDR3 DNA is the only sequence kept; it has 42 bases, read in frame from the first base. Paper-wide results and their limitations: Broadly in line with IMGT annotations, most TCR beta V segments showed up in productive rearrangements about 87% or about 30% of the time in an earlier analysis of approximately 640 of the donors. Specific HLA alleles were associated with around 18,000 TCR beta sequences at a false discovery rate of 0.05 in a later analysis. Compared with equally common non-associated chains, HLA-associated TCR beta chains in a later analysis were more clonally expanded and had lower generation probabilities. The authors suggested that the approach could potentially be extended to other disease states and immunological phenotypes. Some IMGT-functional V segments, including TRBV6-2 and TRBV6-3, could not be told apart with the 87-base-pair reads, so those segments were excluded. In a later analysis, most CMV-associated TCR beta chains were found to appear HLA-restricted, with HLA associations seemingly driven largely by CMV exposure. A cluster of highly shared sequence variants was judged likely to be a technical artifact of the sequencing pipeline. Most TCR sequences were seen in very few donors, while some public TCRs were found in many individuals. In vitro tests confirmed that a few of the cytomegalovirus-associated TCR beta chains recognize cytomegalovirus antigens. According to a later genetic analysis, donors in an Asian-associated ancestry cluster had fewer N-insertions in productive TCRs than the roughly 700-donor mean. Roughly 15 rarely observed V segments, including chromosome 9 orphons, were excluded from the earlier analysis of about 610 of the donors because counts were too low. According to a later analysis, TCR association rates differed among HLA loci, with DRB1 alleles showing the most associated TCRs and HLA-C alleles showing the fewest. An association between a missense DCLRE1C variant and V-gene and J-gene trimming of TCR beta chains was found in a later genetic analysis and replicated in an independent cohort. Several of the top co-occurrence clusters appeared to be linked to parvovirus B19, influenza, CMV and Epstein-Barr virus, according to a later analysis. Correlated functional status among segregating V segments might be attributable to linkage disequilibrium, but an unknown experimental factor could not be ruled out. Because HLA typing was missing for some donors at each locus, association tests included only the typed subset. A further reported finding was that TCR beta sequences accurately predicted the HLA-A and HLA-B alleles for most subjects in the first cohort. For the cohort, immune exposure information was limited to CMV serostatus. The study gave a list of around 170 TCR beta chains associated with cytomegalovirus. Roughly uniform sequencing depth across donors was assumed in presence/absence analyses, although this assumption may not hold. In this cohort, only TCR beta chains were sequenced, and detectable features were limited by the absence of alpha or paired-chain data. In both the original and validation cohorts, the classifier was reported to diagnose cytomegalovirus status with high specificity and sensitivity. When HLA alleles, especially DR and DQ, strongly co-occurred, attributing TCR associations to individual alleles was difficult.

The cohort consisted of 650 to 700 healthy bone marrow donors. Cohort members were all nominally healthy when sampled, although unrecorded immune exposures were likely present. The donor was CMV seropositive and belonged to the group of 250 to 300 seropositive cohort members. Every donor gave a peripheral blood sample, and the peripheral blood mononuclear cells from that sample were used for TCR beta sequencing. The Qiagen DNeasy Blood Extraction Kit was used to extract genomic DNA from the blood cell samples. About this clone: Its antigen is not yet known. It has no much larger one-base neighbor in the sample; base qualities were not kept.

The chain uses TRBV21-1 and TRBJ1-1. TRBV21-1 is designated a pseudogene. The specimen was PBMCs. This sequence was found in a young woman in good health and CMV-seropositive. The nucleotide sequence is given as TGTGCCAGCCCAAGGAGGTCTGGAATCACTGAAGCTTTCTTT. The resulting protein is CASPRRSGITEAFF.